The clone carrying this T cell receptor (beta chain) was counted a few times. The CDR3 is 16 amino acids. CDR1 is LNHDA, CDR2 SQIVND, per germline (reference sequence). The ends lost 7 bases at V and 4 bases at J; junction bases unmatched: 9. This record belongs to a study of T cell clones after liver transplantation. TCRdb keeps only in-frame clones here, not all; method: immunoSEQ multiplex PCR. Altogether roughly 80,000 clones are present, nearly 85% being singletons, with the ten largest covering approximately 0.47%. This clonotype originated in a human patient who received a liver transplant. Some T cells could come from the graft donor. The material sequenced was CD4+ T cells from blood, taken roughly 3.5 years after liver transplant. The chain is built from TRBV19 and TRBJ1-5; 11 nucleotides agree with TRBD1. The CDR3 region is CASIGGTGGRNQPQHF. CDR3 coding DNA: TGTGCCAGTATAGGAGGGACAGGGGGAAGGAATCAGCCCCAGCATTTT.